One and the same sample provided the 29 T cell receptor beta chains below, sequenced in a study of human T cells and chemical hapten exposure. Specified time point: pre-sensitization, week 0. The treatment was: therapeutic diphenylcyclopropenone sensitization with weekly scalp DPC. It was unfractionated whole blood from which total RNA was extracted. TCRdb re-analysed the RACE reads in MiXCR, keeping a single row per CDR3 protein. Of some 49,000 distinct CDR3 sequences in the sample, roughly 9% were seen once. Material: whole blood, obtained in connection with sensitization to the hapten diphenylcyclopropenone (DPC). The receptors derive from a woman in her twenties or thirties with alopecia areata. Some clones in this sample may be carry-over from other donors' samples.

This clonotype was counted only a few times. The junction and the germline gene differ at one end; a read error may be behind it. The chain couples TRBV7-7 to TRBJ2-1, with TRBD2 identical over 11 bases. The CDR3 is 14 residues long. Per the germline V gene, CDR1 is SSHAT and CDR2 is FNYEAQ (reference sequence). Written as DNA, the CDR3 is TGTGCTAGCAGCATTAGCGGGGGGGCCTATGAGCAGTTCTTC. Translating it yields CASSISGGAYEQFF.

This clonotype was detected a few times. The rearrangement uses TRBV2 and TRBJ1-6, with 10 bases aligning to TRBD1. V lost 6 bases, J lost 8 bases, and 4 bases stayed unmatched. The CDR3 is made up of 14 amino acids. Germline loops: CDR1 SNHLY, CDR2 FYNNEI. CDR3 sequence reads: CASRGTGAYSPLHF. CDR3 nucleotides: TGTGCCAGCAGGGGGACAGGGGCTTATTCACCCCTCCACTTT.

Details on this clonotype: This may stem from a read error, because a much larger clone lies one nucleotide away. The rearrangement joins TRBV20-1 to TRBJ2-1; D is tentatively TRBD1 or TRBD2 (6 bases each). This CDR3 has 13 residues. Germline loops: CDR1 DFQATT, CDR2 SNEGSKA (reference sequence). CDR3 sequence (DNA): TGCACCCCCGGGGGTACCGGGGGCGATGAGCAGTTCTTC. Its translation is CTPGGTGGDEQFF.

The chain combines TRBV6-5 with TRBJ2-7; possibly TRBD2 for D (5 bases). The length of the CDR3 is 15 residues. The germline V gene encodes CDR1 MNHEY and CDR2 SVGAGI. The germline V and J ends were trimmed by 6 bases and 2 bases, with 17 bases remaining between them. Here the CDR3 DNA reads TGTGCCAGCAGCCCAACTCCGCGGGCGGCCTACGAGCAGTACTTC. This encodes CASSPTPRAAYEQYF.

The sample holds many counts of this clonotype. V is TRBV28 and J is TRBJ2-7; D is unclear. CDR1 is MDHEN, CDR2 SYDVKM, per germline. V was shortened by 6 bases and J by 3 bases, with 9 bases between the two germline ends. This CDR3 has 12 amino acids. The CDR3 region has the DNA TGTGCCAGCAGCATCAGGTACTACGAGCAGTACTTC. Residues: CASSIRYYEQYF.

This clonotype was observed at least ten times. The rearrangement links TRBV11-1 to TRBJ1-1, with no clear D. The CDR3 spans 12 residues. Trimming shortened V by 5 bases and J by 9 bases, and 13 bases separated the two germline ends. Germline CDR1 SGHAT, CDR2 FQDESV (reference sequence). DNA for the CDR3: TGTGCCAGCAGCCAGGAGGAAGGGAAAGCTTTCTTT. Translation: CASSQEEGKAFF. The entire variable domain, with the rest obtained from reference TRBV11-1 and TRBJ1-1, is as follows: EAEVAQSPRYKITEKSQAVAFWCDPISGHATLYWYRQILGQGPELLVQFQDESVVDDSQLPKDRFSAERLKGVDSTLKIQPAELGDSAMYLCASSQEEGKAFFGQGTRLTVV.

This clonotype appeared a few times. The V and J genes are TRBV28 and TRBJ1-5; tentative D call: TRBD1 (5 bases). Germline assignment: CDR1 MDHEN and CDR2 SYDVKM. V gave up 8 bases and J gave up 3 bases, with 20 bases separating them. The CDR3 covers 16 residues. The CDR3 loop reads CASLRGPQAPNQPQHF. In DNA, the CDR3 is TGTGCCAGCCTTAGGGGACCCCAGGCCCCCAATCAGCCCCAGCATTTT.

The chain links TRBV20-1 to TRBJ2-7; 8 bases match TRBD2. This CDR3 has 14 residues. Germline loops: CDR1 DFQATT, CDR2 SNEGSKA (reference sequence). The V and J ends lost 0 bases and 2 bases, in that order; junction bases with no gene match: 3. The CDR3 nucleotides read TGCAGTGCTAGAGATCGGGGGGGGCCCTACGAGCAGTACTTC. As protein: CSARDRGGPYEQYF.

The chain couples TRBV5-1 to TRBJ2-3; D possibly corresponds to TRBD2 (6 bases). This CDR3 region has 18 residues. Per the germline V gene, CDR1 is SGHRS and CDR2 is YFSETQ. The V and J ends lost 0 bases and 4 bases respectively, with 21 bases between them. CDR3 sequence: CASSLGPGRRSSADTQYF. The CDR3 DNA follows: TGCGCCAGCAGCTTGGGTCCAGGTCGGAGGTCTAGCGCAGATACGCAGTATTTT.

J is TRBJ1-5 and V is TRBV27, with D perhaps TRBD1 (5 bases). V lost 1 base, J lost 5 bases, and 9 bases lay in between. The CDR3 spans 14 residues. Per germline, CDR1 MNHEY and CDR2 SMNVEV (reference sequence). Here the CDR3 DNA reads TGTGCCAGCAGTTTATTAGGGGCGGATCAGCCCCAGCATTTT. This codes for CASSLLGADQPQHF.

The chain employs TRBV6-2 or TRBV6-3 and TRBJ1-2; D uncertain. Per the germline V gene, CDR1 is MNHEY and CDR2 is SVGEGT. V lost 0 bases and J lost 3, with 11 bases in between. This CDR3 has 15 residues. The CDR3 coding sequence is TGTGCCAGCAGTTACTCGTTGCAGTATGACTATGGCTACACCTTC. Translation: CASSYSLQYDYGYTF.

This clonotype was seen at least ten times. The V call is TRBV12-3 or TRBV12-4, the J call TRBJ2-3; 13 bases align to TRBD2. The junction had 13 bases not matched to a gene; V was cut back by 6 bases and J by 4 bases. This CDR3 has 18 residues. In DNA, the CDR3 is TGTGCCAGCAGCCCCAGAGCACTAGCGGGGGGGACGGCAGATACGCAGTATTTT. Protein sequence: CASSPRALAGGTADTQYF.

This clonotype has just a few counts. The CDR3 protein is CASSTLYSALNTEAFF. In DNA form, the CDR3 reads TGCGCCAGCAGCACCCTGTATTCGGCACTGAACACTGAAGCTTTCTTT. The rearrangement uses TRBV5-1 and TRBJ1-1; unclear D gene. The CDR3 consists of 16 residues. The ends were cut back, 4 bases at V and 0 bases at J, with 16 bases in the middle. Looked up from germline, CDR1 is SGHRS and CDR2 is YFSETQ. Together with reference TRBV5-1 and TRBJ1-1, the CDR3 gives the full variable domain: KAGVTQTPRYLIKTRGQQVTLSCSPISGHRSVSWYQQTPGQGLQFLFEYFSETQRNKGNFPGRFSGRQFSNSRSEMNVSTLELGDSALYLCASSTLYSALNTEAFFGQGTRLTVV.

This clonotype was found a few times. This chain uses TRBV5-1 with TRBJ1-2; TRBD1 might be the D (5 bases). The CDR3 covers 14 residues. Trimming left V 1 base short and J 2 bases short, with 9 bases between. The germline gives CDR1 SGHRS, CDR2 YFSETQ. Written as DNA, the CDR3 is TGCGCCAGCAGCTTGAGTGGACAAAACTATGGCTACACCTTC. This gives the protein CASSLSGQNYGYTF.

This rearrangement joins TRBV11-1 to TRBJ2-7; tentatively, D is TRBD1 (6 bases). The CDR3 covers 14 residues. Germline V gives CDR1 SGHAT, CDR2 FQDESV (reference sequence). The V end lost 5 bases, the J end lost 6 bases, and 17 bases lay between the germline ends. In DNA, the CDR3 is TGTGCCAGCAGCCTGTCGCAACAGGGCGGCGAGCAGTACTTC. Its protein product is CASSLSQQGGEQYF.

This clonotype was counted many times. This chain joins TRBV9 and TRBJ2-3; D may correspond to TRBD1 or TRBD2 (7 bases each). CDR1 is SGDLS, CDR2 YYNGEE, per germline. The CDR3 runs 17 residues. V was pared by 4 bases and J by 0 bases, with 18 bases between. CDR3 protein: CASSHAGGGPSTDTQYF. CDR3 DNA sequence: TGTGCCAGCAGCCATGCAGGGGGGGGACCTAGCACAGATACGCAGTATTTT.

The genes are TRBV4-3 and TRBJ1-1; D is unresolved. CDR1 LGHNA and CDR2 YSLEER come from the germline V gene. This CDR3 comprises 14 residues. The V gene lost 0 bases and the J gene lost 4 bases, with 9 bases spanning the gap. CDR3 bases: TGCGCCAGCAGCCAAGATGTCCTAGTCACTGAAGCTTTCTTT. Translated, it gives CASSQDVLVTEAFF.

This clonotype appeared many times. The J gene is TRBJ1-1, the V gene TRBV5-5, with 8 bases fitting TRBD1. CDR1 is SGHKS, CDR2 YYEKEE, per germline (reference sequence). CDR3 length equals 15 residues. Germline trimming cut 4 bases from V and 3 bases from J; bases unmatched to any gene: 8. CDR3 protein: CASSGGTGRHTEAFF. The CDR3, as DNA: TGTGCCAGCAGCGGAGGGACAGGTAGGCACACTGAAGCTTTCTTT.

This clonotype has just a few counts. The genes are TRBV12-3 or TRBV12-4 and TRBJ2-7; 7 nucleotides agree with TRBD1. J was trimmed by 2 bases and V by 2 bases; bases with no gene match: 3. This CDR3 spans 14 amino acids. CDR3 region: CASSLSTGAYEQYF. The CDR3 bases are TGTGCCAGCAGTTTAAGTACAGGGGCCTACGAGCAGTACTTC.

This sequence joins TRBV3-1 and TRBJ2-3; 7 bases are shared with TRBD2. Germline V gene data show CDR1 as LGHDT and CDR2 as YNNKEL (reference sequence). The CDR3 extends over 16 amino acids. With 1 base clipped from V and 8 bases from J, the junction kept 12 bases outside the gene matches. CDR3 protein: CASSQGTSESASTQYF. Written as DNA, the CDR3 is TGTGCCAGCAGCCAAGGTACTAGCGAGAGCGCCAGTACGCAGTATTTT.

The V call is TRBV2, the J call TRBJ1-2, with 7 bases aligning to TRBD1. The trim removed 10 bases at V and 4 bases at J, leaving 12 bases unmatched. Germline CDR1 reads SNHLY; CDR2 reads FYNNEI. The CDR3 spans 14 residues. The CDR3 nucleotides read TGTGCCATCGCCGGGACAGCCTCAATCTATGGCTACACCTTC. It specifies CAIAGTASIYGYTF.

Concerning this clonotype: A much more abundant neighbour one base away suggests this may be a read error. The chain recombines TRBV2 with TRBJ2-5; D is unresolved. Germline V gene sequence: CDR1 SNHLY, CDR2 FYNNEI. The V gene lost 4 bases and the J gene lost 5 bases, with 14 bases spanning the gap. This CDR3 spans 14 amino acids. The CDR3 DNA reads as TGTGCCAGCAGTGTATCCCGAGGCTACGAGACCCAGTACTTC. This codes for CASSVSRGYETQYF.

The J gene is TRBJ1-1, the V gene TRBV7-8; unclear D gene. This CDR3 contains 15 residues. The V and J ends lost 5 bases and 1 base respectively, with 14 bases between them. Germline CDR1 reads SGHVS; CDR2 reads FQNEAQ. The DNA of the CDR3 is TGTGCCAGCAGCGCAACAACAGTAGGGAACACTGAAGCTTTCTTT. Translation gives CASSATTVGNTEAFF.

The V call is TRBV18, the J call TRBJ1-5; D unclear. This CDR3 spans 13 amino acids. From germline, CDR1 is KGHSH and CDR2 LQKENI. The V end was cut by 3 bases, the J end by 0 bases, with 3 bases between. The CDR3: CASSPYSNQPQHF. Written as DNA, the CDR3 is TGTGCCAGCTCACCTTATAGCAATCAGCCCCAGCATTTT.

This clonotype was counted only a few times. The rearrangement uses TRBV20-1 and TRBJ2-7; 12 bases agree with TRBD2. The CDR3 is 15 residues long. Germline trimming cut 6 bases from V and 5 bases from J; bases unmatched to any gene: 11. The germline V gene has CDR1 DFQATT and CDR2 SNEGSKA (reference sequence). CDR3 amino acids: CSAPRLAGAPNEQYF. The CDR3 DNA follows: TGCAGTGCCCCTAGACTAGCGGGGGCCCCCAACGAGCAGTACTTC.

The chain recombines TRBV20-1 with TRBJ2-7; 7 nucleotides align to TRBD1. In germline, CDR1 is DFQATT, CDR2 SNEGSKA (reference sequence). The CDR3 spans 11 residues. Trimming at V came to 4 bases and at J to 9 bases, leaving 6 bases not matched to a gene. The CDR3 region has the DNA TGCAGTGCTACGCAGGGGGACGGGCAGTACTTC. This gives the protein CSATQGDGQYF.

In its sample, this clonotype was seen many times. The chain has TRBV6-1 and TRBJ1-5; D not resolved. CDR1 is MNHNS and CDR2 is SASEGT in the germline V gene. Trimming left V 6 bases short and J 0 bases short, with 12 bases between. This CDR3 has 15 residues. The CDR3 loop is CASSQLRASNQPQHF. In DNA, the CDR3 is TGTGCCAGCAGCCAGCTGAGGGCTAGCAATCAGCCCCAGCATTTT.

The gene calls are TRBV11-2 and TRBJ2-3; D remains unclear. Trimming left V 11 bases short and J 4 bases short, with 16 bases between. The CDR3 is 13 residues long. Germline V gene sequence: CDR1 SGHAT, CDR2 FQNNGV. CDR3 bases: TGTGCCGTCCGGCGTGGCTCAGCAGATACGCAGTATTTT. Residues: CAVRRGSADTQYF.

This clonotype showed up just a few times. The rearrangement uses TRBV5-5 and TRBJ1-2; D is uncertain. The V and J ends lost 0 bases and 5 bases respectively, with 17 bases between them. CDR3 length: 16 residues. The germline V gene encodes CDR1 SGHKS and CDR2 YYEKEE (reference sequence). DNA for the CDR3: TGTGCCAGCAGCTTGGGGGCCGGTAAAAACATTTATGGCTACACCTTC. Protein: CASSLGAGKNIYGYTF.